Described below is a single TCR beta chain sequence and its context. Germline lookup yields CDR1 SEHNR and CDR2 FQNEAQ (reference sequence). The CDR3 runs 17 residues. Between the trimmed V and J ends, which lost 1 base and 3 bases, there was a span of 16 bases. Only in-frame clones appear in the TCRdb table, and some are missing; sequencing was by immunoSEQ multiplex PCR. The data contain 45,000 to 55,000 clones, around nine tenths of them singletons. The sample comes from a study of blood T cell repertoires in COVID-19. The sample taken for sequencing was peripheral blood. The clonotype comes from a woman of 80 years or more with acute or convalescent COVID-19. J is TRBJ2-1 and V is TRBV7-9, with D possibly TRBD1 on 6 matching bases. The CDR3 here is CASSLGTALTRYNEQFF. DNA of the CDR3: TGTGCCAGCAGCTTAGGGACAGCCCTTACCCGCTACAATGAGCAGTTCTTC.